The entry below gives a single TCR beta chain sequence along with its context. The antigen remains unidentified. The method was immunoSEQ multiplex PCR; TCRdb's version includes in-frame clones alone and lacks a portion of them. The data show 160,000 or so clones, about 88% seen once. This sample is part of a study of T cell responses to AZD1222 COVID-19 vaccine. Study observations and caveats: Only a handful of people who got AZD1222 tested seropositive at baseline. Spike-wide coverage was observed for vaccine-associated CD4 TCRs, with dominant responses at 160-218 and 743-854. A mostly white British donor set with more females was recruited, and clonal diversity was possibly underestimated.

This CDR3 spans 14 amino acids. The clonotype originates from an adult who had recovered from COVID-19. This chain uses TRBV7-5 with TRBJ2-7; the D call in the table, TRBD2, was not verified against the DNA. TRBV7-5 constitutes a pseudogene. The specimen was peripheral blood, collected after recovery from COVID-19. CDR3 amino acids: CVRLEEEVTVEQYF. CDR3 nucleotides: TGTGTCCGCCTTGAGGAGGAAGTAACGGTCGAGCAGTACTTC.